This T cell receptor beta chain comes out of a study of read filtering for tumor transcriptome and immune sequencing. The overall study: DNase treatment preceded whole-transcriptome library preparation.

Molecular barcoded adaptors covering alpha/delta and beta/gamma chains were used on 400 ng RNA. One entry per CDR3 protein results from TCRdb running MiXCR on the reads. The sample contains more than 20,000 distinct CDR3 sequences, 20% to 25% of which appear only once. General study results and limits: Single-read clonotypes: roughly 81% of IR-seq clonotypes (approximately 4% of reads), 74.6% of RNA-seq clonotypes (approximately 45% of reads).

Comments on this clonotype: The antigen is not known.

The clonotype originates from a donor aged 40 or over with multiple myeloma. The specimen was a population of CD138-negative cells sorted from bone marrow.

The DNA of the CDR3 is TGTGCCAGCAGCCAAGGAGGGGAGGGGGCAACTAATGAAAAACTGTTTTTT. It encodes CASSQGGEGATNEKLFF. The chain combines TRBV4-2 with TRBJ1-4, with D maybe TRBD1 (6 bases). V was shortened by 1 base and J by 0 bases, with 12 bases between the two germline ends. Germline CDR1 reads LGHNA; CDR2 reads YNFKEQ. The CDR3 contains 17 residues.